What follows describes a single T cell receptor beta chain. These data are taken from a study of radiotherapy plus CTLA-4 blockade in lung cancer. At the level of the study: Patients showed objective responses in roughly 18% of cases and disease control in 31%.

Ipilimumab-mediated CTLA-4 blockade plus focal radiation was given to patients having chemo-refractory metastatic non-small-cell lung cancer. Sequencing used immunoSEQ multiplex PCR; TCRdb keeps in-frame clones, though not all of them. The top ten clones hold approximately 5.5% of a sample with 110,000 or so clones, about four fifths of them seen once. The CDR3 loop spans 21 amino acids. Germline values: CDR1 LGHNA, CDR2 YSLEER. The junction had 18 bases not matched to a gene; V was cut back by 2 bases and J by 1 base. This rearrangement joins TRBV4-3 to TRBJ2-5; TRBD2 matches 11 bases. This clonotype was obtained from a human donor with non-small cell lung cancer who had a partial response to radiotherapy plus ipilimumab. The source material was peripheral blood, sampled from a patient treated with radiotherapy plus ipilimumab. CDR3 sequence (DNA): TGCGCCAGCAGCCAAAGTCTAGGGCTAGCGGGAGGTTCGTCATTCCAAGAGACCCAGTACTTC. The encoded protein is CASSQSLGLAGGSSFQETQYF.